This T cell receptor (beta chain) was retrieved from a study of cytomegalovirus exposure and HLA in healthy donors. About this clone itself: Its cognate antigen is unknown.

Overall study findings and caveats: Subsequent analysis found a tendency for first-cohort TCR clusters to co-occur within the 95 to 150 validation repertoires.

The CDR3 consists of 16 residues. J gave up 1 base and V 4 bases, and 4 bases lay outside the gene matches. Germline values: CDR1 SGHAT, CDR2 FQDESV (reference sequence). Profiling relied on immunoSEQ multiplex PCR, and the TCRdb table lists in-frame clones only, not all of them. Among 95,000 to 120,000 clones, under 97% were seen once, and the ten largest hold approximately 0.67%. The TCR comes from a woman aged 18 to 35 in good health and CMV-seronegative. The sequenced material came from PBMCs. The chain links TRBV11-1 to TRBJ2-3; TRBD2 matches 11 bases. Here the CDR3 reads CASSSSSGGRTDTQYF. Here the CDR3 DNA reads TGTGCCAGCAGCTCTTCTAGCGGGGGGCGCACAGATACGCAGTATTTT.